This T cell receptor (beta chain) originates from a study of metastatic and nonmetastatic thyroid tumors. The overall study: The authors compared repertoires across blood and tumor or nodule tissue from malignant and benign thyroid patients. Study-level points and caveats: Relative to benign nodules, malignant thyroid tumors were reportedly characterized by significantly elevated TCR beta diversity in blood and tumor.

Patients had received no treatment of any kind before thyroid surgery. Original processing notes: Researchers built a distant-metastasis classifier for papillary thyroid cancer that drew on CDR3 differences across clinicopathological groups. TCRdb re-clonotyped the PCR reads through MiXCR. These V and J calls are TCRdb output, not the study's own analysis. Of some 20,000 clones detected, 21% appear once; the ten largest clones hold approximately 15%. Trimming cost V 10 bases and J 2 bases, with 12 bases left between them. Per the germline V gene, CDR1 is LNHDA and CDR2 is SQIVND (reference sequence). The CDR3 length is 13 residues. This clone counts as medium-sized. Its specificity is unknown.

This TCR came from a female donor with papillary thyroid cancer or a benign thyroid nodule (not recorded which). Some clones in this sample may be carry-over from other donors' samples. The chain carries TRBV19 and TRBJ1-5; D is unclear. The sample taken for sequencing was tumor tissue. CDR3 region: CATKRVGNQPQHF. The CDR3, as DNA: TGTGCCACTAAGAGGGTGGGCAATCAGCCCCAGCATTTT.